One T cell receptor beta chain is described in this entry. Antigen specificity is unknown. The source of the sample is a study of T cell clones after liver transplantation. Study-level background: Pre-transplant mixed lymphocyte reactions yielded third-party-reactive TCRbeta sequences as comparators for graft-donor-reactive sequences. Samples came pre-transplant, pre-randomization before withdrawal, and post-randomization after withdrawal ended. Findings of the study overall: Compared with third party-reactive sequences, donor-reactive ones declined more, independent of withdrawal success. Circulating graft-donor-reactive CD4 TCRbeta sequences fell significantly post-transplant in most of the 8 subjects.

Libraries were prepared by immunoSEQ multiplex PCR; TCRdb keeps only in-frame clonotypes and omits some of them. The data contain about 50,000 clones, 55% to 75% of them singletons. Germline V gene sequence: CDR1 SGHTA, CDR2 FQGNSA. The CDR3 is 15 residues long. Trimming removed 4 bases from V and 5 bases from J; junction bases left unmatched: 1. This TCR was sampled from a human patient who received a liver transplant. Some T cells may be transferred from the graft donor. The sample in question was CD4+ T cells from blood, obtained roughly 55 months after liver transplant. The V and J genes are TRBV7-2 and TRBJ1-6; 11 bases line up with TRBD1. The CDR3 sequence is CASSWTGGDNSPLHF. CDR3 nucleotides: TGTGCCAGCAGCTGGACAGGGGGCGATAATTCACCCCTCCACTTT.